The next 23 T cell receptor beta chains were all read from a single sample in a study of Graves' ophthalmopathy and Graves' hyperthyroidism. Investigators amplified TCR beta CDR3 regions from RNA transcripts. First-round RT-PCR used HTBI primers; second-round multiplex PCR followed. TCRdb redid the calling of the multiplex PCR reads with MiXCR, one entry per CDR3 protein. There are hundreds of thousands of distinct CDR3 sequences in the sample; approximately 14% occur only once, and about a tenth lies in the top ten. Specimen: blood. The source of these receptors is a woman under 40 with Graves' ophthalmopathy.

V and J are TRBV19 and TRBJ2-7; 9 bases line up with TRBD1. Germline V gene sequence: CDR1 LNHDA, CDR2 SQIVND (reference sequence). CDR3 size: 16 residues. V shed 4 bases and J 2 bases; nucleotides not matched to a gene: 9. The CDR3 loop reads CASSNTPGQGTYEQYF. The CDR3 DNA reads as TGTGCCAGTAGTAACACTCCGGGACAGGGAACCTACGAGCAGTACTTC.

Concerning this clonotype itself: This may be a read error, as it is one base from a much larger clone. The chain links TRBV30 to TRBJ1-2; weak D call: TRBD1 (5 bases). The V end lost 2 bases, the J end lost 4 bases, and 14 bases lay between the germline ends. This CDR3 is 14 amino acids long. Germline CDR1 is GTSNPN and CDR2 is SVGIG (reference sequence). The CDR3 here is CAWSLTDSTYGYTF. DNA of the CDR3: TGTGCCTGGAGTCTTACTGACAGCACCTATGGCTACACCTTC.

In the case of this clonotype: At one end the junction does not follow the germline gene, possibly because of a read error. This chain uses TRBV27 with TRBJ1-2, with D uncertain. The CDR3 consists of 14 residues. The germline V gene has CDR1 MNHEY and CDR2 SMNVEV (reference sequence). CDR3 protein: CANRGALSNYGYTF. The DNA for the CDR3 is TGTGCCAATCGGGGTGCACTCTCTAACTATGGTTACACCTTC.

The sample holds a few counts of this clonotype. As DNA, the CDR3 is TGCAGTGCTAGAGATGCGCGGGGGCTATCCTACGAGCAGTACTTC. Encoded protein: CSARDARGLSYEQYF. This chain uses TRBV20-1 with TRBJ2-7, with a possible D match to TRBD2 (7 bases). Germline lookup yields CDR1 DFQATT and CDR2 SNEGSKA (reference sequence). Trimming removed 0 bases at V and 1 base at J, with 13 bases between. The CDR3 sequence is 15 residues long.

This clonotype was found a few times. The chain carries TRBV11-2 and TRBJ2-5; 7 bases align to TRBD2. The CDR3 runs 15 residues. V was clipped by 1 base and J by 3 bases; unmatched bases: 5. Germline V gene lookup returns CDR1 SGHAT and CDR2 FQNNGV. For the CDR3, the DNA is TGTGCCAGCAGCTTAGTGGCTAGCGGAAAAGAGACCCAGTACTTC. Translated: CASSLVASGKETQYF.

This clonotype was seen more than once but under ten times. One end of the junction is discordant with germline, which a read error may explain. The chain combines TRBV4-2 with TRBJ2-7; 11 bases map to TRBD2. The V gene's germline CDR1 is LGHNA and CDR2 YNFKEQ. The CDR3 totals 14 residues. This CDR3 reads CAGSQLAGGYEQYF. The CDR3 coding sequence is TGTGCCGGCAGCCAGCTAGCGGGGGGTTACGAGCAGTACTTC.

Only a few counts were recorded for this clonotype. The CDR3 sequence: CASSLSGGGGTQYF. As DNA, the CDR3 is TGTGCCAGCAGCTTATCAGGCGGGGGGGGGACCCAGTACTTC. The chain is built from TRBV7-6 and TRBJ2-5; 9 positions agree with TRBD2. CDR1 and CDR2 (germline): SGHVS, FNYEAQ. The CDR3 is 14 amino acids. The V gene end was trimmed by 2 bases and the J gene end by 7 bases; junction bases not matched to a gene: 5. Drawing the rest from reference TRBV7-6 and TRBJ2-5, the complete variable domain is GAGVSQSPRYKVTKRGQDVALRCDPISGHVSLYWYRQALGQGPEFLTYFNYEAQQDKSGLPNDRFSAERPEGSISTLTIQRTEQRDSAMYRCASSLSGGGGTQYFGPGTRLLVL.

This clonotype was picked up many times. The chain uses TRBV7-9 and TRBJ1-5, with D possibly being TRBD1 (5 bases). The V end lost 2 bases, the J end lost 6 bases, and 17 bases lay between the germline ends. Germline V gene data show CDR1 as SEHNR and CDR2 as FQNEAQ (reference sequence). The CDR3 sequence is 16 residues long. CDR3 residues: CASSLLPHLGGQPQHF. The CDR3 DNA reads TGTGCCAGCAGCTTATTACCCCACCTTGGGGGTCAGCCCCAGCATTTT.

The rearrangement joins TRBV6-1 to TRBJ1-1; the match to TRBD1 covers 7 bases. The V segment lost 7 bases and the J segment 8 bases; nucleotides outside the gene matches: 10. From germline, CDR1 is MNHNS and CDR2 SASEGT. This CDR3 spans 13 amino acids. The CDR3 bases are TGTGCCAGCAAGGATAACCCGGACAGGGAAGCTTTCTTT. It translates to CASKDNPDREAFF.

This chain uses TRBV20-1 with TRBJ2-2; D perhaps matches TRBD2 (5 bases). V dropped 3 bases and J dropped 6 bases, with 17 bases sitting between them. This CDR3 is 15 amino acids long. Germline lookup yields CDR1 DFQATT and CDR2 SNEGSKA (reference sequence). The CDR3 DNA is TGCAGTGCTAGGAACCTCCGGGGAATGTCCGGGGAGCTGTTTTTT. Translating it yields CSARNLRGMSGELFF.

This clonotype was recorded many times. This CDR3 reads CASSLKQGGPCGYTF. In nucleotides, the CDR3 is TGTGCCAGCAGTTTAAAGCAGGGGGGGCCCTGTGGCTACACCTTC. The V gene is TRBV27, the J gene TRBJ1-2, with 7 bases that match TRBD1. The CDR3 spans 15 residues. Germline V lookup: CDR1 MNHEY, CDR2 SMNVEV (reference sequence). V was clipped by 2 bases and J by 7 bases; unmatched bases: 10.

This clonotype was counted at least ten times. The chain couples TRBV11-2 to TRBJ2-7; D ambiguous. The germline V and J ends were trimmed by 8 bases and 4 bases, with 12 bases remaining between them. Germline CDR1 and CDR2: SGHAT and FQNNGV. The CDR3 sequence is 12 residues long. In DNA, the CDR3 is TGTGCCAGCCTCAGCGAGATATACGAGCAGTACTTC. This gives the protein CASLSEIYEQYF. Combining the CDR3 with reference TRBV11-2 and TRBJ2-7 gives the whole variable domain EAGVAQSPRYKIIEKRQSVAFWCNPISGHATLYWYQQILGQGPKLLIQFQNNGVVDDSQLPKDRFSAERLKGVDSTLKIQPAKLEDSAVYLCASLSEIYEQYFGPGTRLTVT.

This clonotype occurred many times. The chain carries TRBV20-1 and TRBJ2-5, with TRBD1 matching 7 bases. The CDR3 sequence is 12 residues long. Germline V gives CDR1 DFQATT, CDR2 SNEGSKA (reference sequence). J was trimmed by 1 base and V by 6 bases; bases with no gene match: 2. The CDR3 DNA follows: TGCAGTGCCTCAGGGGGCCAAGAGACCCAGTACTTC. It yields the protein CSASGGQETQYF.

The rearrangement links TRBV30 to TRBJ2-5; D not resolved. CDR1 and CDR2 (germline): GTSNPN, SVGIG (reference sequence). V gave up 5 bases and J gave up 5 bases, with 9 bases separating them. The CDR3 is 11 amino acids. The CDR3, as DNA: TGTGCCTGGGGCCCCGGGGAGACCCAGTACTTC. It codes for CAWGPGETQYF.

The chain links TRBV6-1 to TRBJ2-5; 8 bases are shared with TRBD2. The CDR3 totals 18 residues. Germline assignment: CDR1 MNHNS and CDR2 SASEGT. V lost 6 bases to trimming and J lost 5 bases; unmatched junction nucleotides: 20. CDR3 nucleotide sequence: TGTGCCAGCAGCGAGGGACCTTCTGAGCGGGGGCTGTTCGAGACCCAGTACTTC. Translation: CASSEGPSERGLFETQYF.

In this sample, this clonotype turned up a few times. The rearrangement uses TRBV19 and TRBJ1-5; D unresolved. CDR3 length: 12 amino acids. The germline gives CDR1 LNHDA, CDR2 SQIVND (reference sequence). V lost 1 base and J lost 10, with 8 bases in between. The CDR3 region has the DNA TGTGCCAGTAGTATAGGAGACATTCCCCAGCATTTT. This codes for CASSIGDIPQHF.

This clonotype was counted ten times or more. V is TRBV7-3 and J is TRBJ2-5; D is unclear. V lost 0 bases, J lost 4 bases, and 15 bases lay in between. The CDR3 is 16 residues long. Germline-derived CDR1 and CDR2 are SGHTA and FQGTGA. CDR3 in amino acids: CASSLTGVSRRETQYF. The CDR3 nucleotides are TGTGCCAGCAGCTTAACTGGAGTATCCCGGAGAGAGACCCAGTACTTC.

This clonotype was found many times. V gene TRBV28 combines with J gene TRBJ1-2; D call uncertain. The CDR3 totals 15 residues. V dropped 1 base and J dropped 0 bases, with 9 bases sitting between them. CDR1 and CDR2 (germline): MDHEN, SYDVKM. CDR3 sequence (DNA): TGTGCCAGCAGTTTATTGAGGGTAGCTAACTATGGCTACACCTTC. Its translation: CASSLLRVANYGYTF.

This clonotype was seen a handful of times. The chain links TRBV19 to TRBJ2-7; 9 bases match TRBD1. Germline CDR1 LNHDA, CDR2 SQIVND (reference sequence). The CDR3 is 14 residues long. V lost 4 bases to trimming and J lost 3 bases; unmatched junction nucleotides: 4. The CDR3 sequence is CASSTTGGNYEQYF. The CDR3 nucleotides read TGTGCCAGTAGTACGACAGGGGGAAACTACGAGCAGTACTTC. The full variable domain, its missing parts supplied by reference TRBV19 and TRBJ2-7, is DGGITQSPKYLFRKEGQNVTLSCEQNLNHDAMYWYRQDPGQGLRLIYYSQIVNDFQKGDIAEGYSVSREKKESFPLTVTSAQKNPTAFYLCASSTTGGNYEQYFGPGTRLTVT.

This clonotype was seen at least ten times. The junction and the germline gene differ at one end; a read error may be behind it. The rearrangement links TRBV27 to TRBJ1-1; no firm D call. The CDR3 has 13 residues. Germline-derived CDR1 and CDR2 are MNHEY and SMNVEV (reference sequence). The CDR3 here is CASSQEMNAEAFF. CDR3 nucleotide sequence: TGTGCCAGCAGCCAGGAAATGAACGCTGAAGCTTTCTTT.

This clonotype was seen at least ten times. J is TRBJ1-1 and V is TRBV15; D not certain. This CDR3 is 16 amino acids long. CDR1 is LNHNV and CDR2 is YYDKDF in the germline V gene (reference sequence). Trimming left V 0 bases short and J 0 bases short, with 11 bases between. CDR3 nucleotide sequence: TGTGCCACCAGCAGAGATTATGTGACATTGAACACTGAAGCTTTCTTT. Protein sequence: CATSRDYVTLNTEAFF.

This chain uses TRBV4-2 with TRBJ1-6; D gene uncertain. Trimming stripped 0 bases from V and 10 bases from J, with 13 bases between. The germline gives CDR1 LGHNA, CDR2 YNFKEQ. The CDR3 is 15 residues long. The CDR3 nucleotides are TGTGCCAGCAGCCAAGATGGTGGGAGGTACTCACCCCTCCACTTT. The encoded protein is CASSQDGGRYSPLHF.

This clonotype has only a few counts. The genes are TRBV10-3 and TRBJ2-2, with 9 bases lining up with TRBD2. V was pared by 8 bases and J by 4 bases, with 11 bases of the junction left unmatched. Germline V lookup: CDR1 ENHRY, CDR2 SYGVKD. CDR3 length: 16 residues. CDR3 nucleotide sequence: TGTGCCATCCCTGGGACTAGCCTTCTGGGCACCGGGGAGCTGTTTTTT. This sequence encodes CAIPGTSLLGTGELFF.